Listed below are T cell receptor beta chains from one sample, sequenced in a study of OX40 agonist ivuxolimab in advanced cancers. TCRdb's copy holds only in-frame clones and misses some; the assay was immunoSEQ multiplex PCR. This table has approximately 90,000 clones, about 83% appearing once. The sample was CD4+ or CD8+ T cells sorted from blood, taken in a trial of the OX40 agonist ivuxolimab. These TCRs come from an adult with an advanced solid tumor such as melanoma, head and neck, liver or kidney cancer. CDR3s include the opening cysteine and the closing phenylalanine or tryptophan. Each record gives: V gene, D gene, J gene, CDR3 protein, CDR3 DNA. D genes are given only for firm matches.

V gene: TRBV6-5
D gene: TRBD1
J gene: TRBJ2-7
CDR3 protein: CASSSGQGGFYEQYF
CDR3 DNA: TGTGCCAGCAGTTCGGGACAGGGTGGTTTCTACGAGCAGTACTTC

V gene: TRBV14
D gene: -
J gene: TRBJ2-7
CDR3 protein: CASSRVGTSYSYEQYF
CDR3 DNA: TGTGCCAGCAGCCGGGTGGGCACTAGTTACTCCTACGAGCAGTACTTC

V gene: TRBV29-1
D gene: -
J gene: TRBJ1-1
CDR3 protein: CSAEGRGDSRNTEAFF
CDR3 DNA: TGCAGCGCCGAGGGCAGGGGTGATTCTCGGAACACTGAAGCTTTCTTT

V gene: TRBV6-6
D gene: -
J gene: TRBJ1-6
CDR3 protein: CASSSRTANSPLHF
CDR3 DNA: TGTGCCAGCAGTTCCCGGACAGCTAATTCACCCCTCCACTTT

V gene: TRBV5-1
D gene: TRBD1
J gene: TRBJ2-1
CDR3 protein: CASSSTGGDINEQFF
CDR3 DNA: TGCGCCAGCAGCTCGACAGGGGGAGACATTAATGAGCAGTTCTTC

V gene: TRBV9
D gene: -
J gene: TRBJ2-7
CDR3 protein: CASSVEGGVCWSDEQYF
CDR3 DNA: TGTGCCAGCAGCGTAGAAGGCGGTGTGTGTTGGAGTGACGAGCAGTACTTC

V gene: TRBV5-1
D gene: -
J gene: TRBJ2-3
CDR3 protein: CASSQPPPGSSTDTQYF
CDR3 DNA: TGCGCCAGCAGCCAACCACCCCCCGGGTCCAGCACAGATACGCAGTATTTT

V gene: TRBV10-3
D gene: TRBD1
J gene: TRBJ1-2
CDR3 protein: CAISRDRGVDYGYTF
CDR3 DNA: TGTGCCATCTCCCGGGACAGGGGAGTTGACTATGGCTACACCTTC

V gene: TRBV6-1
D gene: -
J gene: TRBJ1-2
CDR3 protein: CASRSGGLYGYTF
CDR3 DNA: TGTGCCAGCAGGAGTGGGGGCCTCTATGGCTACACCTTC

V gene: TRBV18
D gene: -
J gene: TRBJ2-7
CDR3 protein: CASSAAGPTEQYF
CDR3 DNA: TGTGCCAGCTCAGCCGCAGGGCCCACCGAGCAGTACTTC

V gene: TRBV7-3
D gene: -
J gene: TRBJ2-7
CDR3 protein: CASSPTDKGATYEQYF
CDR3 DNA: TGTGCCAGCAGCCCGACGGATAAGGGAGCAACCTACGAGCAGTACTTC

V gene: TRBV29-1
D gene: -
J gene: TRBJ2-7
CDR3 protein: CSVEDPNYEQYF
CDR3 DNA: TGCAGCGTTGAAGATCCGAACTACGAGCAGTACTTC

V gene: TRBV5-1
D gene: TRBD1
J gene: TRBJ2-7
CDR3 protein: CASSPRSDRAYEQYF
CDR3 DNA: TGCGCCAGCAGCCCTCGCTCGGACAGGGCCTACGAGCAGTACTTC